This paragraph reports one T cell receptor (beta chain). Its antigen is not known. V lost 1 base, J lost 8 bases, and 17 bases lay in between. This CDR3 spans 15 amino acids. The germline gives CDR1 SGHTA, CDR2 FQGNSA. The data are from a study of cytomegalovirus exposure and HLA in healthy donors. The PCR employed 60 Vbeta primers together with 13 Jbeta primers. The assay was immunoSEQ multiplex PCR, and TCRdb's table has in-frame clones only and misses some. The table includes 120,000 or so clones, 81% detected once. Points from the study as a whole: It was reportedly the case that the classifier diagnosed cytomegalovirus status with high specificity and sensitivity. Clonal expansion was found to be greater in HLA-associated TCR beta chains than in equally common others in a later analysis.

The TCR sequence derives from a man aged 18-30 years in good health and CMV-seropositive. This chain uses TRBV7-2 with TRBJ1-2; D perhaps matches TRBD1 (5 bases). The specimen was PBMCs. CDR3 loop: CASSLVGGRVEGYTF. CDR3 nucleotides: TGTGCCAGCAGCTTAGTAGGTGGCAGGGTTGAGGGCTACACCTTC.